This T cell receptor beta chain was documented in a study of cytotoxic CD8 clonotypes in ibrutinib-treated CLL. At the level of the study: Sample averages reached 255,043 productive templates and 94,082 productive rearrangements. Study findings and constraints: The times at which samples were taken varied between sustained-remission and progressing patients.

Worth noting for this clone: Its antigen remains unknown.

Per the germline V gene, CDR1 is MDHEN and CDR2 is SYDVKM. Trimming left V 6 bases short and J 8 bases short, with 22 bases between. The CDR3 runs 15 residues. Generated by immunoSEQ multiplex PCR, the TCRdb table keeps only in-frame clones and is missing some. The repertoire holds nearly 25,000 clones, with approximately 71% as singletons. The sample in question was PBMCs, obtained after 12 months of ibrutinib treatment. The chain combines TRBV28 with TRBJ1-2, with a weak D call TRBD1 (6 bases). The source is a human donor with chronic lymphocytic leukemia. CDR3 nucleotide sequence: TGTGCCAGCAGCCCCTGGAAGGGGGTCGTAGGGGGCTACACCTTC. Its translation is CASSPWKGVVGGYTF.